Given below is one T cell receptor (beta chain) in context. The study sequenced TCR beta in blood CD8+ and CD4+ T cells. This specimen belongs to a study of CD8 T cells in Susac syndrome. Reverse transcription of roughly 0.5 to 1 ug RNA used random hexamers. A single record per CDR3 protein comes from TCRdb applying MiXCR to the immunoSEQ multiplex PCR reads. Here the sample spans 130,000 to 150,000 distinct CDR3 sequences, approximately 94% being singletons. The CDR3 loop spans 13 amino acids. The V and J ends lost 10 bases and 3 bases, in that order; junction bases with no gene match: 4. Germline loops: CDR1 SGHKS, CDR2 YYEKEE (reference sequence).

The chain carries TRBV5-5 and TRBJ2-2, with 9 bases identical to TRBD1. The sequenced material came from CD4+ T cells from PBMCs. This receptor was obtained from a human donor in good health. The chain's CDR3 is CAARTGDTGELFF. The CDR3 bases are TGTGCCGCCAGGACAGGGGACACCGGGGAGCTGTTTTTT.